This T cell receptor beta chain emerged from a study of cytomegalovirus exposure and HLA in healthy donors. Study results and limitations: On later analysis, the bulk of CMV-associated TCR beta chains appeared to be HLA-restricted. Whilst most TCR sequences proved rare, a subset of public TCRs occurred across many donors. Analysis was carried out at a later point, and it linked a missense DCLRE1C variant to TCR beta V- and J-gene trimming.

The V and J ends lost 9 bases and 6 bases respectively, with 15 bases between them. This CDR3 is built from 13 residues. Germline CDR1 reads LNHNV; CDR2 reads YYDKDF (reference sequence). Regarding this clone: Its antigen is undetermined.

Both 60 Vbeta primers and 13 Jbeta primers went into the PCR. Only in-frame clones appear in the TCRdb table, and some are missing; sequencing was by immunoSEQ multiplex PCR. The table includes approximately 140,000 clones, about 79% detected once. V is TRBV15 and J is TRBJ2-1; TRBD2 might be the D (7 bases). The sequence was collected from a male donor in good health and CMV-seronegative. Sequencing was performed on PBMCs. CDR3 sequence reads: CATARGGGNEQFF. The DNA of the CDR3 is TGTGCCACGGCGCGAGGGGGGGGCAATGAGCAGTTCTTC.